In its sample, the clone carrying this T cell receptor beta chain was seen once. Profiled with immunoSEQ multiplex PCR; TCRdb holds only in-frame clones, not every one. The sample has about 150,000 clones, roughly 93% seen once. The CDR3 is made up of 19 amino acids. From germline, CDR1 is LNHDA and CDR2 SQIVND (reference sequence). V lost 3 bases to trimming and J lost 4 bases; unmatched junction nucleotides: 18. The sample originates from a study of control samples from healthy donors and cancer patients. The chain links TRBV19 to TRBJ1-3; 7 bases agree with TRBD1. The receptor was derived from a man over 45 in good health. Sequenced: blood. CDR3 in DNA: TGTGCCAGTAGTATTCCCACTTCATCCCAAGGGACAGCCGGAAACACCATATATTTT. Encoded protein: CASSIPTSSQGTAGNTIYF.